The 9 T cell receptor beta chains presented below share a single source sample, sequenced in a study of shared clonotypes between healthy human individuals. Using immunoSEQ multiplex PCR, the repertoire was profiled, and TCRdb retains in-frame clones only, with some absent. The data contain 650,000 to 750,000 clones, approximately 79% of them seen just once; the ten biggest clones take up 1.8%. The sample was memory CD4+ T cells sorted from blood. As to subset: CD45RA-negative fraction. The receptors here all came from a woman in her twenties or thirties in good health.

V gene TRBV12-5 combines with J gene TRBJ2-5; 7 bases map to TRBD2. CDR1 is LGHNT, CDR2 FRNRAP, per germline. CDR3 length equals 13 residues. J gave up 2 bases and V 6 bases, and 3 bases lay outside the gene matches. DNA of the CDR3: TGTGCTAGTGGCGCTAGCGGTCAAGAGACCCAGTACTTC. This gives the protein CASGASGQETQYF. Drawing the rest from reference TRBV12-5 and TRBJ2-5, the complete variable domain is DARVTQTPRHKVTEMGQEVTMRCQPILGHNTVFWYRQTMMQGLELLAYFRNRAPLDDSGMPKDRFSAEMPDATLATLKIQPSEPRDSAVYFCASGASGQETQYFGPGTRLLVL.

This sequence joins TRBV7-9 and TRBJ2-3; 9 nucleotides line up with TRBD1. The germline V gene has CDR1 SEHNR and CDR2 FQNEAQ (reference sequence). CDR3 length equals 14 residues. Losses at the gene ends were 7 bases for V and 8 bases for J; bases not matched to a gene: 10. In DNA form, the CDR3 reads TGTGCCAGCATCCGGGACAGGGACTTTGGTACGCAGTATTTT. Translating it yields CASIRDRDFGTQYF.

V is TRBV19 and J is TRBJ1-1; no firm D call. CDR1 and CDR2 from the germline V gene are LNHDA and SQIVND (reference sequence). This CDR3 is built from 13 residues. V lost 6 bases, J lost 1 base, and 9 bases lay in between. The CDR3 is CASRLSGNTEAFF. CDR3 sequence (DNA): TGTGCCAGTAGGTTGTCGGGGAACACTGAAGCTTTCTTT.

This clone has just a few counts. This chain uses TRBV7-2 with TRBJ2-5, with 8 bases aligning to TRBD2. The germline gives CDR1 SGHTA, CDR2 FQGNSA. The CDR3 extends over 15 amino acids. V lost 1 base, J lost 4 bases, and 5 bases stayed unmatched. This chain's CDR3 is CASSLGSRGGETQYF. CDR3 DNA: TGTGCCAGCAGCTTAGGTAGTCGGGGGGGAGAGACCCAGTACTTC.

This clone appeared a few times. The same CDR3 also results from other DNA sequences found in this sample. V and J are TRBV5-1 and TRBJ2-1; tentative D call: TRBD1 (6 bases). V lost 0 bases, J lost 3 bases, and 10 bases lay in between. The CDR3 totals 15 residues. Germline CDR1 reads SGHRS; CDR2 reads YFSETQ. In DNA form, the CDR3 reads TGCGCCAGCAGCTTGGCGACAGGCGGCTACAATGAGCAGTTCTTC. Encoded protein: CASSLATGGYNEQFF.

The chain has TRBV5-1 and TRBJ2-6; D call uncertain. The CDR3 has 15 amino acids. Trimming took 3 bases from V and 2 from J, leaving 9 bases between them. Germline loops: CDR1 SGHRS, CDR2 YFSETQ. Here the CDR3 reads CASSSGYTGANVLTF. The CDR3 nucleotides read TGCGCCAGCAGCTCCGGATACACTGGGGCCAACGTCCTGACTTTC.

The CDR3 nucleotides are TGTGCCAGCAGCCACAGGGGAGCCACCTACGAGCAGTACTTC. Translated, it gives CASSHRGATYEQYF. The J gene is TRBJ2-7, the V gene TRBV11-2; 7 positions match TRBD1. This CDR3 is built from 14 residues. Germline CDR1 reads SGHAT; CDR2 reads FQNNGV. The V and J ends lost 5 bases and 2 bases, in that order; junction bases with no gene match: 6. The full variable domain, its missing parts supplied by reference TRBV11-2 and TRBJ2-7, is EAGVAQSPRYKIIEKRQSVAFWCNPISGHATLYWYQQILGQGPKLLIQFQNNGVVDDSQLPKDRFSAERLKGVDSTLKIQPAKLEDSAVYLCASSHRGATYEQYFGPGTRLTVT.

Concerning this clone itself: At one of its ends the junction is not consistent with the germline gene, which may arise from a read error. In DNA form, the CDR3 reads TGTGCCAGCAGTTACGGGACAGGGCGTCACTTC. As protein: CASSYGTGRHF. This chain links TRBV28 with TRBJ2-7; 9 bases are shared with TRBD1. Germline V lookup: CDR1 MDHEN, CDR2 SYDVKM. The CDR3 runs to 11 residues.

The V gene is TRBV7-2, the J gene TRBJ2-7, with D possibly matching TRBD2 (5 bases). CDR3 length: 13 amino acids. CDR1 and CDR2 from the germline V gene are SGHTA and FQGNSA. V was cut by 5 bases and J by 7 bases, with 15 bases left in between. The CDR3 reads CASSVQRLREQYF. The DNA of the CDR3 is TGTGCCAGCAGCGTTCAACGACTACGGGAGCAGTACTTC.